This T cell receptor beta chain was identified during a study of cytomegalovirus exposure and HLA in healthy donors. General study findings and limits: The listing of roughly 160 TCR beta chains classed them as cytomegalovirus-associated. Common viral pathogens (according to a later analysis) appeared linked to several of the most significant clusters. Roughly even sequencing depth across donors was the assumption behind the presence/absence analyses. With high specificity and sensitivity, the classifier reportedly diagnosed cytomegalovirus status.

The study ran its PCR with 60 Vbeta and 13 Jbeta primers. Only in-frame clones appear in the TCRdb table, and some are missing; sequencing was by immunoSEQ multiplex PCR. Here the sample table reports 70,000 to 100,000 clones. As regards this clone: The antigen remains undetermined.

CDR1 and CDR2 from the germline V gene are WNHNN and SYGVQD (reference sequence). This CDR3 has 14 residues. V was clipped by 6 bases and J by 1 base; unmatched bases: 4. The source is a man aged 18 to 30 in good health and CMV-seropositive. The chain carries TRBV10-1 and TRBJ2-5; 8 nucleotides agree with TRBD1. Material: PBMCs. The CDR3 DNA is TGCGCCAGCAGCGGAACAGGGGGCCAAGAGACCCAGTACTTC. This gives the protein CASSGTGGQETQYF.